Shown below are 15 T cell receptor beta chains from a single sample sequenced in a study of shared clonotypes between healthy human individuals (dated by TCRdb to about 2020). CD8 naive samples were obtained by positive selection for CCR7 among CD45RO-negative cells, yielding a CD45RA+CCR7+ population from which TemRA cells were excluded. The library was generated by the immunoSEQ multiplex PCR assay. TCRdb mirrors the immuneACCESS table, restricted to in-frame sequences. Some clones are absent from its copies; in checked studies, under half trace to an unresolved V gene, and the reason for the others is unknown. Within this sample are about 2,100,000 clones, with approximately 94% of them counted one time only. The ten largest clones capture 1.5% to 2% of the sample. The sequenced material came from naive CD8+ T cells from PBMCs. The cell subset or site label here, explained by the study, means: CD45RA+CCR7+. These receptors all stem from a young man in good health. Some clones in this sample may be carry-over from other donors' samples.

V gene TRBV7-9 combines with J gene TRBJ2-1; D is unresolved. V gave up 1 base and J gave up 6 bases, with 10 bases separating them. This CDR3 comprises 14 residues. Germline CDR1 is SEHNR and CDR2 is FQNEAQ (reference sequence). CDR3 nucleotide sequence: TGTGCCAGCAGCTTAGATATAACGGGCAATGAGCAGTTCTTC. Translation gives CASSLDITGNEQFF.

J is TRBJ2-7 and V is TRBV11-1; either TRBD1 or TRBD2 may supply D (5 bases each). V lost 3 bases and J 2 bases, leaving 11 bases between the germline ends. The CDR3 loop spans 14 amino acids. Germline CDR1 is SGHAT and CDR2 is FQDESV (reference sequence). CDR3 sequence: CASSLDRGAYEQYF. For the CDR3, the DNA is TGTGCCAGCAGCTTGGACCGAGGGGCCTACGAGCAGTACTTC.

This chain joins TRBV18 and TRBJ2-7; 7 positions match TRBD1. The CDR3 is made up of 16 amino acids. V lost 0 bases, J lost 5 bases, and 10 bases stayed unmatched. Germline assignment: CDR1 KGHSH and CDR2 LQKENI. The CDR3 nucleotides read TGTGCCAGCTCACCACCGGCGGGCAGGGGGTTGAACGAGCAGTACTTC. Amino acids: CASSPPAGRGLNEQYF.

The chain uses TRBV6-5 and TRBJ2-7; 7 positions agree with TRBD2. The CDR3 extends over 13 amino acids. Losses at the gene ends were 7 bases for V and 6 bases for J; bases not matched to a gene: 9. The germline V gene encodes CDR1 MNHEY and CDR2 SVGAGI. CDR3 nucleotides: TGTGCCAGCACCCCGGGACTAACTTCCGAGCAGTACTTC. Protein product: CASTPGLTSEQYF.

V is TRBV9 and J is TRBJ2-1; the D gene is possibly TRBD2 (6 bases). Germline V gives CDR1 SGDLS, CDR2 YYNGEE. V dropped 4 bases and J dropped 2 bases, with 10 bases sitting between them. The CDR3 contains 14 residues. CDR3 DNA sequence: TGTGCCAGCAGCCTGGGCGGGACCTACAATGAGCAGTTCTTC. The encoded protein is CASSLGGTYNEQFF.

The CDR3 is CASSLGRTYGYTF. The CDR3 nucleotides read TGCGCCAGCAGCTTAGGGCGGACGTATGGCTACACCTTC. The V call is TRBV5-1, the J call TRBJ1-2; no reliable D call. The CDR3 runs 13 residues. Between the trimmed V and J ends, which lost 2 bases and 5 bases, there was a span of 10 bases. Germline V lookup: CDR1 SGHRS, CDR2 YFSETQ.

The CDR3 sequence is CASSQDPHLREQYF. CDR3 DNA sequence: TGCGCCAGCAGCCAAGATCCCCACCTACGCGAGCAGTACTTC. This sequence joins TRBV4-1 and TRBJ2-7; D ambiguous. V was trimmed by 0 bases and J by 6 bases, leaving 12 bases between them. The germline CDR1 and CDR2 sequences are MGHRA and YSYEKL. The CDR3 length is 14 residues.

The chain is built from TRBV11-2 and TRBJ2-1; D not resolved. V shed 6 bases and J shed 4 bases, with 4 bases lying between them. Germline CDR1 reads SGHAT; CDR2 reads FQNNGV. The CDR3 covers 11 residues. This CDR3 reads CASRQYNEQFF. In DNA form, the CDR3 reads TGTGCCAGCAGGCAGTACAATGAGCAGTTCTTC.

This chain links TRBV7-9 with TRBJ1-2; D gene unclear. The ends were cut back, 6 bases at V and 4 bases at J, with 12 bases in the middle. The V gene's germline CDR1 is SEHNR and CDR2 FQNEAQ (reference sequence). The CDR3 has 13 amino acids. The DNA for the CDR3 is TGTGCCAGCAGACGTAACAGTCTCTATGGCTACACCTTC. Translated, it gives CASRRNSLYGYTF.

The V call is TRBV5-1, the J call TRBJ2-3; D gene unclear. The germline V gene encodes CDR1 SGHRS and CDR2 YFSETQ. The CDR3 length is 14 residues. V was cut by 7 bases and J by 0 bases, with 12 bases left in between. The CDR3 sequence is CASAVGPSTDTQYF. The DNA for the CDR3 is TGCGCCAGCGCCGTTGGACCTAGCACAGATACGCAGTATTTT.

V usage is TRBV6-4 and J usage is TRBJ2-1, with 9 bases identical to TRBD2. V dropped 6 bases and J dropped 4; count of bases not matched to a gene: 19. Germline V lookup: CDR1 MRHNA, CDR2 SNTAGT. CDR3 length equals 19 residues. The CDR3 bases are TGTGCCAGCAGCCAGGGGTATGCGGGAGGGCGGGATCGATACAATGAGCAGTTCTTC. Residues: CASSQGYAGGRDRYNEQFF.

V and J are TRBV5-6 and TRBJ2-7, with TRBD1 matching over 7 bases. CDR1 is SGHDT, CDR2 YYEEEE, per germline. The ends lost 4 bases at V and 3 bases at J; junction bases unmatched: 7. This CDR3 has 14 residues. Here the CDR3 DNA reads TGTGCCAGCAGCGGGCAGTGGGACAGCTACGAGCAGTACTTC. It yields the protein CASSGQWDSYEQYF.

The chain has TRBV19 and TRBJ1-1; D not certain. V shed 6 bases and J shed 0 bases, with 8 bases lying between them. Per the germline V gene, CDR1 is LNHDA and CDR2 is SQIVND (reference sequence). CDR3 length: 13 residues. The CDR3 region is CASSLWMNTEAFF. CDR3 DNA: TGTGCCAGTAGCCTCTGGATGAACACTGAAGCTTTCTTT.

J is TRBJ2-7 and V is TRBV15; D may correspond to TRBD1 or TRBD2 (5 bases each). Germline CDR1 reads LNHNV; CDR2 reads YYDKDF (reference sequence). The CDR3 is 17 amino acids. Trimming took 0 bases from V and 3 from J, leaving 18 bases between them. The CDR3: CATSRDSGRLGIYEQYF. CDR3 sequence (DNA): TGTGCCACCAGCAGAGATTCGGGGCGCCTAGGGATCTACGAGCAGTACTTC.

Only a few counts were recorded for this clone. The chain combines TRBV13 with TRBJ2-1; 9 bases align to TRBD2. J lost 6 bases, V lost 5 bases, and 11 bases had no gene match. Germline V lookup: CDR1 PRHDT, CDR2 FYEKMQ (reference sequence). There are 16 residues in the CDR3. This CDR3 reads CASSLPSSGVPNEQFF. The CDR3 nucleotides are TGTGCCAGCAGCCTACCATCTAGCGGGGTACCCAATGAGCAGTTCTTC.